This T cell receptor beta chain was sequenced during a study of beta chain features in type 1 diabetes. The V and J ends lost 1 base and 5 bases respectively, with 12 bases between them. The CDR3 has 14 residues. From germline, CDR1 is MGHDK and CDR2 SYGVNS. General study points: Researchers reported that naive, central memory and Treg TCRB repertoires appeared more similar in patients than in healthy donors.

Stem cell-like memory, regulatory, central memory and naive CD4+ cells were sorted via CD45RO/CCR7/CD25/CD127/CD95/CD27. Investigators reverse transcribed all isolated RNA, so they sequenced expressed TCRB transcripts. Sequencing of naive, central memory and regulatory T cell samples gave an average of about 3.57 million reads. The assay was immunoSEQ multiplex PCR, and TCRdb's table has in-frame clones only and misses some. The profile shows under 500,000 clones, 30% of them singletons. Of note for this clone: Its antigen is unidentified.

This TCR derives from a man between 18 and 35 years old in good health. The gene calls are TRBV25-1 and TRBJ2-7, with D tentatively TRBD2 (6 bases). What was sequenced was naive CD4+ T cells from blood. CDR3 in amino acids: CASSEFGRGNEQYF. The CDR3 DNA reads TGTGCCAGCAGTGAATTCGGGAGAGGCAACGAGCAGTACTTC.